Presented here are 10 T cell receptor beta chains from one specimen sequenced in a study of T-cell memory formation after mild COVID-19. TCRdb re-called the 5' RACE reads with MiXCR, one entry per CDR3 protein. The data show under 400,000 distinct CDR3 sequences, 25% to 30% seen once. The material sequenced was PBMCs or a T cell subset sorted from them (not recorded which). The receptors were sampled from an adult woman who had mild COVID-19 (a few samples of this study predate the infection). Cell type and time point are not known.

This rearrangement joins TRBV5-6 to TRBJ2-5; D could derive from TRBD1 or TRBD2 (5 bases each). The CDR3 extends over 16 amino acids. V was cut by 3 bases and J by 5 bases, with 20 bases left in between. Per the germline V gene, CDR1 is SGHDT and CDR2 is YYEEEE. The CDR3 loop is CASSSPGRAQVETQYF. The CDR3 DNA sequence: TGTGCCAGCAGCTCTCCGGGACGGGCACAGGTCGAGACCCAGTACTTC.

The CDR3 reads CSARDHLNYGYTF. The CDR3 DNA sequence: TGCAGTGCTAGAGATCACCTCAACTATGGCTACACCTTC. The chain carries TRBV20-1 and TRBJ1-2; D ambiguous. The CDR3 is 13 amino acids. Trimming removed 0 bases from V and 2 bases from J, with 7 bases in between. Germline V gene sequence: CDR1 DFQATT, CDR2 SNEGSKA (reference sequence).

This clonotype was counted only a few times. This rearrangement joins TRBV6-1 to TRBJ2-3, with D tentatively TRBD1 or TRBD2 (6 bases each). The V and J ends lost 5 bases and 2 bases respectively, with 17 bases between them. The CDR3 totals 16 residues. Germline-derived CDR1 and CDR2 are MNHNS and SASEGT. In nucleotides, the CDR3 is TGTGCCAGCAGTCGCGGGACACCCTTCTTCACAGATACGCAGTATTTT. This encodes CASSRGTPFFTDTQYF.

The rearrangement uses TRBV7-6 and TRBJ2-7, with 10 positions matching TRBD1. The V gene end was trimmed by 4 bases and the J gene end by 6 bases; junction bases not matched to a gene: 3. Germline CDR1 is SGHVS and CDR2 is FNYEAQ. The CDR3 has 13 amino acids. CDR3 region: CASSSGQGLEQYF. In DNA, the CDR3 is TGTGCCAGCAGCTCGGGACAGGGGCTCGAGCAGTACTTC.

This clonotype was seen a few times. V usage is TRBV6-5 and J usage is TRBJ2-7, with 8 positions matching TRBD1. The junction had 9 bases not matched to a gene; V was cut back by 5 bases and J by 0 bases. Germline-derived CDR1 and CDR2 are MNHEY and SVGAGI. The CDR3 covers 16 residues. The CDR3 sequence: CASSPLRDRISYEQYF. CDR3 DNA sequence: TGTGCCAGCAGTCCACTCAGGGACAGGATCTCCTACGAGCAGTACTTC.

The chain joins TRBV20-1 to TRBJ2-3; 8 nucleotides match TRBD2. Germline-derived CDR1 and CDR2 are DFQATT and SNEGSKA (reference sequence). This CDR3 spans 15 amino acids. V lost 6 bases and J lost 1; bases outside the gene matches: 9. CDR3 coding DNA: TGCAGTGCACCAGATCGGGGGGGACGCACAGATACGCAGTATTTT. It is translated as CSAPDRGGRTDTQYF.

The CDR3 protein is CASSRAPVGYEQYF. The CDR3 DNA follows: TGTGCCAGTAGTAGGGCGCCTGTGGGATACGAGCAGTACTTC. The J gene is TRBJ2-7, the V gene TRBV19; D gene ambiguous. CDR1 and CDR2 (germline): LNHDA, SQIVND (reference sequence). The CDR3 has 14 residues. V was pared by 4 bases and J by 4 bases, with 14 bases between.

The genes are TRBV24-1 and TRBJ2-3; D not certain. The germline V gene has CDR1 KGHDR and CDR2 SFDVKD. This CDR3 is built from 14 residues. Trimming cost V 5 bases and J 1 base, with 9 bases left between them. The CDR3 reads CATSVGVGTDTQYF. The DNA for the CDR3 is TGTGCCACCAGTGTAGGTGTCGGCACAGATACGCAGTATTTT.

The rearrangement uses TRBV5-1 and TRBJ2-7; D possibly corresponds to TRBD2 (6 bases). The CDR3 sequence is 14 residues long. V gave up 4 bases and J gave up 0 bases, with 11 bases separating them. The germline gives CDR1 SGHRS, CDR2 YFSETQ. Written as DNA, the CDR3 is TGCGCCAGCAGCACCTGGGACTCCTCCTACGAGCAGTACTTC. This codes for CASSTWDSSYEQYF. Filled out from reference TRBV5-1 and TRBJ2-7, the complete variable domain reads KAGVTQTPRYLIKTRGQQVTLSCSPISGHRSVSWYQQTPGQGLQFLFEYFSETQRNKGNFPGRFSGRQFSNSRSEMNVSTLELGDSALYLCASSTWDSSYEQYFGPGTRLTVT.

This clonotype turned up a few times. V and J are TRBV5-6 and TRBJ2-5; maybe TRBD1 (6 bases). This CDR3 region has 15 residues. Germline V gene lookup returns CDR1 SGHDT and CDR2 YYEEEE. V gave up 0 bases and J gave up 5 bases, with 14 bases separating them. For the CDR3, the DNA is TGTGCCAGCAGCTTGGTAGGACAGCCCACTGAGACCCAGTACTTC. Its translation: CASSLVGQPTETQYF.